This is a list of T cell receptor beta chains from one sample in a study of neurological immune-mediated disorders. TCRdb processed the 5' RACE reads anew with MiXCR; each CDR3 protein has one entry. This sample has 72,000 or so distinct CDR3 sequences, with roughly 17% found just once. The sequenced sample consisted of PBMCs. The receptors were gathered from a woman aged 40 to 49 in good health. The CDR3 runs from the conserved cysteine through the conserved F or W. D genes are given only for firm matches. Only some rows state a clone size, as once, few, many or a class for expanded clones.

J: TRBJ2-3
length: 14
size: many
D: NA
V: TRBV6-5
DNA: TGTGCCAGCAGTGGATACAGGGGCACAGATACGCAGTATTTT
CDR3: CASSGYRGTDTQYF

J: TRBJ2-4
length: 13
size: many
D: TRBD2
V: TRBV6-5
DNA: TGTGCCAGCCAAGGGACGGGGGGGCTCGTTCAGTACTTC
CDR3: CASQGTGGLVQYF

J: TRBJ1-3
length: 19
size: many
D: NA
V: TRBV7-9
DNA: TGTGCCAGCAGCTCTGGGGAGGAGACTTTTCTCCGCTCTGGAAACACCATATATTTT
CDR3: CASSSGEETFLRSGNTIYF

J: TRBJ1-6
length: 14
size: many
D: TRBD1
V: TRBV7-2
DNA: TGTGCCAGCAGGCCAACAGGGGGGAGTTCACCCCTCCACTTT
CDR3: CASRPTGGSSPLHF

J: TRBJ2-2
length: 13
size: many
D: NA
V: TRBV2
DNA: TGTGCCAGCAGTGAAGCTCGTCCGGGGGAGCTGTTTTTT
CDR3: CASSEARPGELFF

J: TRBJ1-2
length: 14
size: few
D: TRBD1
V: TRBV2
DNA: TGTGCCAGCACCGGGACAGTGGCTTTGAGGAGGTACACCTTC
CDR3: CASTGTVALRRYTF

J: TRBJ1-1
length: 14
size: many
D: NA
V: TRBV7-2
DNA: TGTGCCAGCTCACTGGGACAAGAGAACACTGAAGCTTTCTTT
CDR3: CASSLGQENTEAFF

J: TRBJ1-1
length: 13
size: many
D: NA
V: TRBV3-1
DNA: TGTGCCAGCAGCTCCCAGAAACAAGGTGAAGCTTTCTTT
CDR3: CASSSQKQGEAFF

J: TRBJ2-1
length: 13
size: many
D: TRBD2
V: TRBV6-2/TRBV6-3
DNA: TGTGCCAGCAGTTACCGGACTAGCGGGGCTTCAGCCTTC
CDR3: CASSYRTSGASAF

J: TRBJ2-2
length: 17
size: many
D: NA
V: TRBV6-2/TRBV6-3
DNA: TGTGCCAGCAGTTACAGTTCAGGAACCATTTTCACCGGGGAGCTGTTTTTT
CDR3: CASSYSSGTIFTGELFF

J: TRBJ2-1
length: 15
size: many
D: NA
V: TRBV2
DNA: TGTGCCAGCAGTGCCGGGACCCTCTCCTACAATGAGCAGTTCTTC
CDR3: CASSAGTLSYNEQFF

J: TRBJ2-2
length: 15
size: NA
D: TRBD1
V: TRBV6-5
DNA: TGTGCCAGCAGTAGCTGGACAGGGCACACCGGGGAGCTGTTTTTT
CDR3: CASSSWTGHTGELFF

J: TRBJ2-7
length: 14
size: many
D: TRBD2
V: TRBV7-2
DNA: TGTGCCAGCAGCCTAGGACTAGCGAAAGGCGAGCAGTACTTC
CDR3: CASSLGLAKGEQYF

J: TRBJ2-5
length: 15
size: many
D: NA
V: TRBV18
DNA: TGTGCCAGCTCCCGTCGGGTCGAACCCCAGGAGACCCAGTACTTC
CDR3: CASSRRVEPQETQYF

J: TRBJ2-2
length: 13
size: medium-sized
D: TRBD2
V: TRBV20-1
DNA: TGCAGTGCAGGGCTAGCGGGGCCCGGGGAGCTGTTTTTT
CDR3: CSAGLAGPGELFF

J: TRBJ1-2
length: 14
size: NA
D: NA
V: TRBV12-3/TRBV12-4
DNA: TGTGCCAGCAGCCGTTTAGCGGGGAACTATGGCTACACCTTC
CDR3: CASSRLAGNYGYTF

J: TRBJ2-7
length: 15
size: many
D: TRBD2
V: TRBV20-1
DNA: TGCAGTGCTAGAGATCTCCTAGCGGGGTCCTACGAGCAGTACTTC
CDR3: CSARDLLAGSYEQYF

J: TRBJ2-3
length: 13
size: many
D: NA
V: TRBV18
DNA: TGTGCCAGCTCACCTACTAGTTCAGATACGCAGTATTTT
CDR3: CASSPTSSDTQYF

J: TRBJ2-7
length: 14
size: many
D: NA
V: TRBV6-5
DNA: TGTGCCAGCTCATCAGGGTCCAGGGGCTACGAGCAGTACTTC
CDR3: CASSSGSRGYEQYF

J: TRBJ2-1
length: 14
size: many
D: NA
V: TRBV5-1
DNA: TGCGCCAGCAGCTTAGGGACATTGGACAATGAGCAGTTCTTC
CDR3: CASSLGTLDNEQFF

J: TRBJ1-2
length: 12
size: many
D: NA
V: TRBV6-6
DNA: TGTGCCAGCAGCCTCGGGTCCGCCAGGGCCACCTTC
CDR3: CASSLGSARATF

J: TRBJ1-2
length: 13
size: many
D: TRBD1
V: TRBV7-9
DNA: TGTGCCAGCAGCTTCGGACAGGGGAGAGGCTACACCTTC
CDR3: CASSFGQGRGYTF

J: TRBJ1-4
length: 13
size: many
D: NA
V: TRBV10-3
DNA: TGTGCCATCAGTGGGGGCTCCGGCGAAAAACTGTTTTTT
CDR3: CAISGGSGEKLFF

J: TRBJ2-6
length: 17
size: many
D: NA
V: TRBV5-1
DNA: TGCGCCAGCAGCCTTCAGGGAGGGGGTGCTGGGGCCAACGTCCTGACTTTC
CDR3: CASSLQGGGAGANVLTF

J: TRBJ1-5
length: 13
size: many
D: NA
V: TRBV6-6
DNA: TGTGCCAGCCGTCTCTTGGGCAATCAGCCCCAGCATTTT
CDR3: CASRLLGNQPQHF

J: TRBJ2-1
length: 16
size: many
D: TRBD2
V: TRBV10-3
DNA: TGTGCCATCAGTGCGGCGTTGGTAGCGGGATCGAATGAGCAGTTCTTC
CDR3: CAISAALVAGSNEQFF

J: TRBJ2-5
length: 13
size: many
D: NA
V: TRBV5-1
DNA: TGCGCCAGCAGCTCTCTGCAGGGTGAGACCCAGTACTTC
CDR3: CASSSLQGETQYF

J: TRBJ2-7
length: 17
size: many
D: TRBD1
V: TRBV7-2
DNA: TGTGCCAGCAGCTCCAACATCAGGGGGAAAATCTCCTACGAGCAGTACTTC
CDR3: CASSSNIRGKISYEQYF